This T cell receptor beta chain was obtained from a study of T cell repertoires in aging, cancer and after chemotherapy. Overall study findings and caveats: In each cancer cohort, median generation probability increased across chemotherapy, suggesting thymic output rebounded. In cancer patients, declining TCR diversity with age involved lost richness and lost evenness.

This CDR3 comprises 13 residues. Trimming removed 11 bases from V and 5 bases from J, with 19 bases in between. Germline V gene sequence: CDR1 MNHEY, CDR2 SVGAGI. This clonotype showed up just a few times. The target antigen is unknown. Multiplex touch-down PCR with TRB-A/B primers amplified rearranged V-D-J TRB sequences. MiXCR, applied by TCRdb to the multiplex PCR reads, yields one record per CDR3 protein. The table records 8,100 or so distinct CDR3 sequences, 30% to 40% of them present only once. Peripheral blood genomic DNA, not sorted cells or RNA, was the template. The sequenced sample consisted of blood. The TCR sequence derives from a human donor in good health. This chain links TRBV6-5 with TRBJ2-7; D possibly corresponds to TRBD1 (5 bases). Here the CDR3 reads CASRGRAHHEQYF. The CDR3 DNA follows: TGTGCCTCAAGGGGAAGGGCCCACCACGAGCAGTACTTC.